A selection of T cell receptor beta chains follows, all from one sample in a study of beta chain features in type 1 diabetes. Using immunoSEQ multiplex PCR, the repertoire was profiled, and TCRdb retains in-frame clones only, with some absent. The sample lists 250,000 or so clones; over 11% were seen once. Sequencing input: naive CD4+ T cells from blood. The receptors shown here come from a man aged 25 to 45 with type 1 diabetes. CDR3s include the opening cysteine and the closing phenylalanine or tryptophan. D genes are given only for firm matches. Clone size is given for some rows only: seen once, a few or many times, or a class if the clone is expanded.

D gene: TRBD2
V gene: TRBV7-9
clone size: few
CDR3 length: 16
J gene: TRBJ2-3
CDR3 protein: CASSLETSGWADTQYF
CDR3 DNA: TGTGCCAGCAGCTTAGAGACTAGCGGGTGGGCAGATACGCAGTATTTT

D gene: TRBD1
V gene: TRBV19
clone size: NA
CDR3 length: 15
J gene: TRBJ1-5
CDR3 protein: CASRPGQGSNQPQHF
CDR3 DNA: TGTGCCAGTAGACCAGGACAGGGAAGCAATCAGCCCCAGCATTTT

D gene: NA
V gene: TRBV27
clone size: NA
CDR3 length: 17
J gene: TRBJ1-2
CDR3 protein: CASSLSGRAGRTYGYTF
CDR3 DNA: TGTGCCAGCAGTTTATCGGGGAGGGCAGGCCGGACCTATGGCTACACCTTC

D gene: NA
V gene: TRBV27
clone size: NA
CDR3 length: 14
J gene: TRBJ2-7
CDR3 protein: CASSSSGEGYEQYF
CDR3 DNA: TGTGCCAGCAGTTCTTCAGGGGAAGGGTACGAGCAGTACTTC

D gene: NA
V gene: TRBV11-2
clone size: few
CDR3 length: 15
J gene: TRBJ2-3
CDR3 protein: CASSLAGATTDTQYF
CDR3 DNA: TGTGCCAGCAGCTTAGCGGGAGCGACCACAGATACGCAGTATTTT

D gene: TRBD1
V gene: TRBV2
clone size: few
CDR3 length: 15
J gene: TRBJ1-1
CDR3 protein: CASSVHVGQGAQAFF
CDR3 DNA: TGTGCCAGCAGTGTCCACGTAGGACAGGGGGCTCAAGCTTTCTTT

D gene: NA
V gene: TRBV7-2
clone size: few
CDR3 length: 16
J gene: TRBJ2-7
CDR3 protein: CASSLVYSAGSGEQYF
CDR3 DNA: TGTGCCAGCAGCTTAGTATATAGCGCGGGTTCAGGCGAGCAGTACTTC

D gene: TRBD1
V gene: TRBV18
clone size: NA
CDR3 length: 14
J gene: TRBJ1-5
CDR3 protein: CASSLDRGLQPQHF
CDR3 DNA: TGTGCCAGCTCCCTGGACAGGGGGCTTCAGCCCCAGCATTTT

D gene: NA
V gene: TRBV23-1
clone size: few
CDR3 length: 17
J gene: TRBJ2-7
CDR3 protein: CASSQSLSGASDYEQYF
CDR3 DNA: TGCGCCAGCAGTCAATCTCTATCTGGGGCTAGCGACTACGAGCAGTACTTC

D gene: TRBD2
V gene: TRBV6-5
clone size: NA
CDR3 length: 11
J gene: TRBJ2-7
CDR3 protein: CASSRGGEQYF
CDR3 DNA: TGTGCCAGCAGCCGGGGGGGCGAGCAGTACTTC

D gene: NA
V gene: TRBV5-1
clone size: few
CDR3 length: 13
J gene: TRBJ2-2
CDR3 protein: CASSPTGPTELFF
CDR3 DNA: TGCGCCAGCAGCCCTACAGGGCCCACGGAGCTGTTTTTT

D gene: NA
V gene: TRBV2
clone size: few
CDR3 length: 14
J gene: TRBJ2-3
CDR3 protein: CAGSTGLSTDTQYF
CDR3 DNA: TGTGCCGGCAGCACAGGGCTTAGCACAGATACGCAGTATTTT

D gene: TRBD1
V gene: TRBV18
clone size: NA
CDR3 length: 15
J gene: TRBJ1-1
CDR3 protein: CASSPGEQGVTEAFF
CDR3 DNA: TGTGCCAGCTCACCGGGGGAGCAGGGGGTCACTGAAGCTTTCTTT

D gene: TRBD1
V gene: TRBV27
clone size: NA
CDR3 length: 16
J gene: TRBJ2-5
CDR3 protein: CASSYTFTGGKETQYF
CDR3 DNA: TGTGCCAGCAGTTATACTTTTACAGGGGGTAAAGAGACCCAGTACTTC

D gene: NA
V gene: TRBV27
clone size: NA
CDR3 length: 14
J gene: TRBJ1-2
CDR3 protein: CASSPRTPNYGYTF
CDR3 DNA: TGTGCCAGCAGTCCACGGACACCTAACTATGGCTACACCTTC

D gene: TRBD1
V gene: TRBV6-1
clone size: NA
CDR3 length: 16
J gene: TRBJ2-1
CDR3 protein: CASSEMTGDLYNEQFF
CDR3 DNA: TGTGCCAGCAGCGAAATGACAGGGGATCTCTACAATGAGCAGTTCTTC

D gene: TRBD2
V gene: TRBV7-2
clone size: NA
CDR3 length: 15
J gene: TRBJ2-1
CDR3 protein: CASSLGLAGGNEQFF
CDR3 DNA: TGTGCCAGCAGCTTAGGACTAGCGGGGGGCAATGAGCAGTTCTTC

D gene: NA
V gene: TRBV5-4
clone size: NA
CDR3 length: 14
J gene: TRBJ2-3
CDR3 protein: CASSTGGWIDTQYF
CDR3 DNA: TGTGCCAGCAGCACTGGGGGCTGGATAGATACGCAGTATTTT

D gene: NA
V gene: TRBV4-1
clone size: few
CDR3 length: 15
J gene: TRBJ2-1
CDR3 protein: CASSQASSAAAEQFF
CDR3 DNA: TGCGCCAGCAGCCAAGCCTCTTCGGCGGCAGCGGAGCAGTTCTTC

D gene: TRBD2
V gene: TRBV6-5
clone size: few
CDR3 length: 13
J gene: TRBJ2-1
CDR3 protein: CASSGRLADVEFF
CDR3 DNA: TGTGCCAGCAGTGGCCGACTAGCGGATGTGGAGTTCTTC

D gene: TRBD1
V gene: TRBV19
clone size: NA
CDR3 length: 15
J gene: TRBJ2-2
CDR3 protein: CASSGGQGATGELFF
CDR3 DNA: TGTGCCAGTAGTGGGGGACAGGGGGCGACCGGGGAGCTGTTTTTT

D gene: TRBD2
V gene: TRBV18
clone size: NA
CDR3 length: 13
J gene: TRBJ2-4
CDR3 protein: CASSPVAGEIQYF
CDR3 DNA: TGTGCCAGCTCACCGGTTGCGGGGGAAATTCAGTACTTC

D gene: TRBD1
V gene: TRBV2
clone size: few
CDR3 length: 12
J gene: TRBJ1-4
CDR3 protein: CASGGQAGKLFF
CDR3 DNA: TGTGCCAGCGGTGGACAGGCCGGGAAACTGTTTTTT

D gene: NA
V gene: TRBV7-9
clone size: few
CDR3 length: 13
J gene: TRBJ2-1
CDR3 protein: CASSLMSYNEQFF
CDR3 DNA: TGTGCCAGCAGCCTTATGTCCTACAATGAGCAGTTCTTC

D gene: NA
V gene: TRBV27
clone size: NA
CDR3 length: 19
J gene: TRBJ2-7
CDR3 protein: CASSFLGSRNVREVYEQYF
CDR3 DNA: TGTGCCAGCAGTTTCCTAGGTTCCCGCAACGTGAGGGAGGTCTACGAGCAGTACTTC

D gene: NA
V gene: TRBV5-1
clone size: NA
CDR3 length: 15
J gene: TRBJ2-7
CDR3 protein: CASSLEGGTYYEQYF
CDR3 DNA: TGCGCCAGCAGCTTGGAGGGGGGGACCTACTACGAGCAGTACTTC

D gene: TRBD1
V gene: TRBV7-2
clone size: NA
CDR3 length: 17
J gene: TRBJ1-2
CDR3 protein: CASSRSPGQGPKGGYTF
CDR3 DNA: TGTGCCAGCAGCCGCTCCCCGGGACAGGGACCCAAGGGAGGCTACACCTTC

D gene: TRBD2
V gene: TRBV4-2
clone size: few
CDR3 length: 16
J gene: TRBJ2-7
CDR3 protein: CASSQGSLAETYEQYF
CDR3 DNA: TGTGCCAGCAGCCAAGGTTCTCTAGCGGAGACCTACGAGCAGTACTTC

D gene: NA
V gene: TRBV2
clone size: NA
CDR3 length: 16
J gene: TRBJ2-7
CDR3 protein: CASSDIASWESYEQYF
CDR3 DNA: TGTGCCAGCAGTGATATAGCTAGCTGGGAGTCCTACGAGCAGTACTTC

D gene: TRBD2
V gene: TRBV18
clone size: NA
CDR3 length: 15
J gene: TRBJ2-1
CDR3 protein: CASSPRGDTYNEQFF
CDR3 DNA: TGTGCCAGCTCACCCCGGGGGGATACCTACAATGAGCAGTTCTTC

D gene: TRBD1
V gene: TRBV7-2
clone size: few
CDR3 length: 14
J gene: TRBJ2-3
CDR3 protein: CASTRDRGTDTQYF
CDR3 DNA: TGTGCCAGCACCCGGGACAGGGGCACAGATACGCAGTATTTT

D gene: NA
V gene: TRBV5-1
clone size: NA
CDR3 length: 14
J gene: TRBJ2-3
CDR3 protein: CASSQLTGGDTQYF
CDR3 DNA: TGCGCCAGCAGCCAATTGACAGGTGGAGATACGCAGTATTTT

D gene: NA
V gene: TRBV27
clone size: NA
CDR3 length: 14
J gene: TRBJ1-2
CDR3 protein: CASSLNWGGYGYTF
CDR3 DNA: TGTGCCAGCAGTTTAAATTGGGGAGGCTATGGCTACACCTTC

D gene: TRBD1
V gene: TRBV15
clone size: few
CDR3 length: 15
J gene: TRBJ2-5
CDR3 protein: CATSRDPGQGSTQYF
CDR3 DNA: TGTGCCACCAGCAGAGATCCGGGACAGGGTAGTACCCAGTACTTC

D gene: NA
V gene: TRBV6-5
clone size: few
CDR3 length: 11
J gene: TRBJ2-7
CDR3 protein: CASGQGHEQYF
CDR3 DNA: TGTGCCAGCGGGCAGGGCCACGAGCAGTACTTC

D gene: TRBD1
V gene: TRBV7-2
clone size: NA
CDR3 length: 15
J gene: TRBJ1-6
CDR3 protein: CASSLGTGENSPLHF
CDR3 DNA: TGTGCCAGCAGCTTGGGGACAGGGGAGAATTCACCCCTCCACTTT

D gene: TRBD1
V gene: TRBV5-1
clone size: NA
CDR3 length: 15
J gene: TRBJ1-2
CDR3 protein: CASSLEQGANYGYTF
CDR3 DNA: TGCGCCAGCAGCTTAGAACAGGGGGCGAACTATGGCTACACCTTC

D gene: NA
V gene: TRBV6-5
clone size: NA
CDR3 length: 13
J gene: TRBJ1-1
CDR3 protein: CASSYVVNTEAFF
CDR3 DNA: TGTGCCAGCAGTTACGTAGTGAACACTGAAGCTTTCTTT

D gene: NA
V gene: TRBV5-1
clone size: few
CDR3 length: 15
J gene: TRBJ2-7
CDR3 protein: CASRWTFSGPYEQYF
CDR3 DNA: TGCGCCAGCAGGTGGACATTCTCCGGGCCCTACGAGCAGTACTTC

D gene: NA
V gene: TRBV5-1
clone size: NA
CDR3 length: 14
J gene: TRBJ1-1
CDR3 protein: CASSLAAGNTEAFF
CDR3 DNA: TGCGCCAGCAGCTTGGCGGCAGGTAACACTGAAGCTTTCTTT

D gene: NA
V gene: TRBV11-2
clone size: few
CDR3 length: 19
J gene: TRBJ1-1
CDR3 protein: CASSFRTGTPHPTNTEAFF
CDR3 DNA: TGTGCCAGCAGCTTCAGAACCGGGACACCTCACCCCACGAACACTGAAGCTTTCTTT

D gene: TRBD1
V gene: TRBV7-9
clone size: few
CDR3 length: 15
J gene: TRBJ2-3
CDR3 protein: CASSLGGQGEDTQYF
CDR3 DNA: TGTGCCAGCAGCCTCGGGGGACAGGGCGAAGATACGCAGTATTTT

D gene: NA
V gene: TRBV28
clone size: few
CDR3 length: 13
J gene: TRBJ1-1
CDR3 protein: CASSIRHTREAFF
CDR3 DNA: TGTGCCAGCAGTATCCGACACACACGAGAAGCTTTCTTT

D gene: NA
V gene: TRBV7-9
clone size: NA
CDR3 length: 11
J gene: TRBJ2-7
CDR3 protein: CASSSIYEQYF
CDR3 DNA: TGTGCCAGCAGCTCCATCTACGAGCAGTACTTC

D gene: NA
V gene: TRBV14
clone size: NA
CDR3 length: 14
J gene: TRBJ1-2
CDR3 protein: CASSQEAGNYGYTF
CDR3 DNA: TGTGCCAGCAGCCAAGAGGCAGGGAACTATGGCTACACCTTC